The 25 T cell receptor beta chains presented below share a single source sample, sequenced in a study of blood T cell repertoires in COVID-19. The assay was immunoSEQ multiplex PCR, and TCRdb's table has in-frame clones only and misses some. The profile shows some 190,000 clones, around 85% of them singletons. Sequenced input: peripheral blood. These receptors were collected from a woman aged 55-75 years with acute or convalescent COVID-19.

The chain joins TRBV6-4 to TRBJ2-1; 10 positions match TRBD2. CDR3 length: 15 amino acids. After removal of 4 bases from V and 8 bases from J, the junction contained 8 bases not matched to a gene. CDR1 and CDR2 (germline): MRHNA, SNTAGT. CDR3 loop: CASSALAGEGYEQFF. The DNA of the CDR3 is TGTGCCAGCAGTGCGCTAGCGGGAGAAGGCTATGAGCAGTTCTTC.

This clone was counted only a few times. The rearrangement uses TRBV10-3 and TRBJ1-4; D is unresolved. The germline V gene has CDR1 ENHRY and CDR2 SYGVKD. This CDR3 is 13 amino acids long. V was cut by 6 bases and J by 3 bases, with 8 bases left in between. This CDR3 reads CAISTQPNEKLFF. The CDR3 DNA reads as TGTGCCATCAGCACACAGCCTAATGAAAAACTGTTTTTT.

The chain's CDR3 is CASSPWRIGGLNEQFF. The CDR3 coding sequence is TGTGCCAGCTCACCGTGGCGCATCGGGGGTCTCAATGAGCAGTTCTTC. The chain employs TRBV18 and TRBJ2-1; perhaps TRBD2 as D (6 bases). The CDR3 has 16 amino acids. Germline values: CDR1 KGHSH, CDR2 LQKENI. Trimming pared 3 bases from V and 6 bases from J, leaving 18 bases between.

There are a few counts of this clone. The chain couples TRBV30 to TRBJ1-5; 10 nucleotides align to TRBD1. The CDR3 is made up of 13 amino acids. The germline CDR1 and CDR2 sequences are GTSNPN and SVGIG (reference sequence). J gave up 4 bases and V 7 bases, and 4 bases lay outside the gene matches. The CDR3 protein is CASRDRGNQPQHF. The CDR3 DNA sequence: TGTGCCTCCCGGGACAGGGGAAATCAGCCCCAGCATTTT.

CDR3 protein: CASSQDREARNYGYTF. The CDR3 bases are TGTGCCAGCAGCCAAGATCGGGAGGCCAGGAACTATGGCTACACCTTC. The J gene is TRBJ1-2, the V gene TRBV3-1 (or the pseudogene TRBV3-2); D remains unclear. Germline V gives CDR1 LGHDT, CDR2 YNNKEL (reference sequence). Trimming removed 0 bases from V and 2 bases from J, with 13 bases in between. The CDR3 sequence is 16 residues long.

This chain joins TRBV25-1 and TRBJ2-7; a possible D gene is TRBD2 (6 bases). The CDR3 is made up of 15 amino acids. V lost 2 bases to trimming and J lost 2 bases, with 13 bases between them. Germline loops: CDR1 MGHDK, CDR2 SYGVNS. The CDR3 reads CASSEGLAPTYEQYF. CDR3 sequence (DNA): TGTGCCAGCAGTGAAGGTCTAGCGCCGACCTACGAGCAGTACTTC.

The V gene is TRBV28, the J gene TRBJ1-4; D is perhaps TRBD1 (5 bases). The germline V gene has CDR1 MDHEN and CDR2 SYDVKM. V was cut by 3 bases and J by 0 bases, with 20 bases left in between. CDR3 length: 19 residues. In DNA, the CDR3 is TGTGCCAGCAGTTTGATAGAATGGGGCAAGGCAGCAACTAATGAAAAACTGTTTTTT. It yields the protein CASSLIEWGKAATNEKLFF. Looking up the rest from reference TRBV28 and TRBJ1-4 gives the full variable domain: DVKVTQSSRYLVKRTGEKVFLECVQDMDHENMFWYRQDPGLGLRLIYFSYDVKMKEKGDIPEGYSVSREKKERFSLILESASTNQTSMYLCASSLIEWGKAATNEKLFFGSGTQLSVL.

J is TRBJ2-6 and V is TRBV5-4; no reliable D call. V gave up 0 bases and J gave up 2 bases, with 6 bases separating them. Germline V gives CDR1 SGHNT, CDR2 YYREEE (reference sequence). CDR3 length: 15 residues. Here the CDR3 reads CASSLGRTGANVLTF. CDR3 DNA sequence: TGTGCCAGCAGCTTGGGGAGAACTGGGGCCAACGTCCTGACTTTC.

The chain links TRBV6-5 to TRBJ2-2; D is unclear. Between the trimmed V and J ends, which lost 2 bases and 6 bases, there was a span of 10 bases. The germline gives CDR1 MNHEY, CDR2 SVGAGI. The CDR3 spans 14 residues. The CDR3 sequence: CASSYSSGPGELFF. The CDR3 nucleotides are TGTGCCAGCAGTTACAGTTCGGGTCCCGGGGAGCTGTTTTTT.

This clone was seen once. V gene TRBV11-2 combines with J gene TRBJ2-1; 8 nucleotides agree with TRBD2. Germline V gene sequence: CDR1 SGHAT, CDR2 FQNNGV. V gave up 6 bases and J gave up 3 bases; unmatched junction bases: 7. The CDR3 spans 15 residues. DNA of the CDR3: TGTGCCAGCAGACAAGCGGGAGCCGGCTACAATGAGCAGTTCTTC. Translating gives CASRQAGAGYNEQFF.

The J gene is TRBJ1-1, the V gene TRBV7-3, with a weak D call TRBD1 (6 bases). Per germline, CDR1 SGHTA and CDR2 FQGTGA. The CDR3 spans 15 residues. The V gene lost 5 bases and the J gene lost 1 base, with 14 bases spanning the gap. The CDR3 sequence: CASSTSRDKNTEAFF. The CDR3 DNA reads TGTGCCAGCAGCACCTCTCGGGACAAGAACACTGAAGCTTTCTTT.

This clone was found once. The CDR3 loop reads CASSPAGVSGNTIYF. Here the CDR3 DNA reads TGTGCCAGCAGCCCGGCGGGGGTCTCTGGAAACACCATATATTTT. The chain links TRBV9 to TRBJ1-3; possibly TRBD1 for D (5 bases). This CDR3 region has 15 residues. Germline assignment: CDR1 SGDLS and CDR2 YYNGEE. V shed 4 bases and J shed 0 bases, with 11 bases lying between them.

The chain uses TRBV7-9 and TRBJ2-1; TRBD2 matches at 7 bases. From germline, CDR1 is SEHNR and CDR2 FQNEAQ (reference sequence). V shed 6 bases and J 0 bases; nucleotides not matched to a gene: 11. This CDR3 comprises 17 residues. Written as DNA, the CDR3 is TGTGCCAGCAGGCAAGGTACGGGAGGCAGCTCCTACAATGAGCAGTTCTTC. Its protein is CASRQGTGGSSYNEQFF.

This clone was counted a few times. The rearrangement links TRBV4-1 to TRBJ1-3, with 10 bases lining up with TRBD1. J lost 5 bases, V lost 1 base, and 2 bases had no gene match. The CDR3 runs 15 residues. Germline CDR1 is MGHRA and CDR2 is YSYEKL. The DNA for the CDR3 is TGCGCCAGCAGCCAAGGGGACAGGGGACGAAACACCATATATTTT. Its protein is CASSQGDRGRNTIYF.

This clone was found once. The chain uses TRBV6-1 and TRBJ2-7; 7 bases map to TRBD2. Germline CDR1 and CDR2: MNHNS and SASEGT. V shed 0 bases and J 9 bases; nucleotides not matched to a gene: 8. There are 14 residues in the CDR3. CDR3 region: CASSEAGGVRGQYV. Here the CDR3 DNA reads TGTGCCAGCAGTGAAGCGGGGGGGGTACGTGGGCAGTACGTC.

The chain uses TRBV3-1 (or the pseudogene TRBV3-2) and TRBJ2-3; a weak D match, TRBD1 (6 bases). The V end was cut by 4 bases, the J end by 9 bases, with 14 bases between. There are 13 residues in the CDR3. Germline CDR1 reads LGHDT; CDR2 reads YNNKEL (reference sequence). CDR3 residues: CASSPLDGGTQYF. In DNA form, the CDR3 reads TGTGCCAGCAGCCCGCTTGATGGGGGCACGCAGTATTTT.

In this sample, this clone turned up a few times. The chain carries TRBV19 and TRBJ1-2; 7 bases align to TRBD1. The CDR3 spans 14 residues. The trim removed 3 bases at V and 7 bases at J, leaving 8 bases unmatched. The V gene's germline CDR1 is LNHDA and CDR2 SQIVND (reference sequence). The CDR3 protein is CASSMRTGVGGYTF. CDR3 nucleotide sequence: TGTGCCAGTAGTATGCGAACAGGGGTTGGTGGCTACACCTTC.

The chain employs TRBV5-4 and TRBJ1-4; 7 nucleotides line up with TRBD1. Losses at the gene ends were 4 bases for V and 5 bases for J; bases not matched to a gene: 11. The CDR3 is 16 residues long. The V gene's germline CDR1 is SGHNT and CDR2 YYREEE (reference sequence). The CDR3 region is CASSQQGQLTNEKLFF. Here the CDR3 DNA reads TGTGCCAGCAGCCAGCAGGGACAGTTGACGAATGAAAAACTGTTTTTT.

The rearrangement uses TRBV6-5 and TRBJ2-7; D is unresolved. The germline gives CDR1 MNHEY, CDR2 SVGAGI. V was shortened by 6 bases and J by 2 bases, with 11 bases between the two germline ends. The CDR3 loop spans 13 amino acids. CDR3: CASRADNTYEQYV. The CDR3 DNA sequence: TGTGCCAGCAGGGCGGATAACACCTACGAGCAGTACGTC.

V is TRBV7-3 and J is TRBJ2-1, with D perhaps TRBD2 (6 bases). Germline values: CDR1 SGHTA, CDR2 FQGTGA. The CDR3 is made up of 15 amino acids. V was cut by 5 bases and J by 5 bases, with 16 bases left in between. This CDR3 is CASSIPGTGHNEQFF. CDR3 sequence (DNA): TGTGCCAGCAGCATCCCCGGGACTGGCCACAATGAGCAGTTCTTC.

The J gene is TRBJ1-1, the V gene TRBV5-5; 8 bases agree with TRBD1. Germline CDR1 reads SGHKS; CDR2 reads YYEKEE (reference sequence). The CDR3 is made up of 12 amino acids. The V segment lost 4 bases and the J segment 7 bases; nucleotides outside the gene matches: 3. Here the CDR3 reads CASSRQGIEAFF. The CDR3 nucleotides are TGTGCCAGCAGCCGACAGGGGATTGAAGCTTTCTTT. The full variable domain, completed using reference TRBV5-5 and TRBJ1-1, is DAGVTQSPTHLIKTRGQQVTLRCSPISGHKSVSWYQQVLGQGPQFIFQYYEKEERGRGNFPDRFSARQFPNYSSELNVNALLLGDSALYLCASSRQGIEAFFGQGTRLTVV.

V gene TRBV18 combines with J gene TRBJ2-7, with D tentatively TRBD1 (6 bases). In germline, CDR1 is KGHSH, CDR2 LQKENI. Trimming removed 2 bases from V and 4 bases from J, with 12 bases in between. The CDR3 sequence is 14 residues long. CDR3 amino acids: CASSPSDRLYEQYV. The CDR3 coding sequence is TGTGCCAGCTCACCATCGGACAGACTATACGAGCAGTACGTC.

This chain links TRBV12-3 or TRBV12-4 with TRBJ1-4; unclear D gene. The CDR3 is made up of 13 amino acids. Trimming left V 6 bases short and J 8 bases short, with 13 bases between. The CDR3, as DNA: TGTGCCAGCAGACCCGATACAGAAGAAAAACTGTTTTTT. As protein: CASRPDTEEKLFF.

The chain joins TRBV18 to TRBJ2-1, with a tentative D call TRBD2 (5 bases). CDR3 length: 13 residues. Germline-derived CDR1 and CDR2 are KGHSH and LQKENI. Trimming shortened V by 4 bases and J by 9 bases, and 13 bases separated the two germline ends. In DNA form, the CDR3 reads TGTGCCAGCTCACAACATAGAGGGCTTGAGCAGTTCTTC. Its translation is CASSQHRGLEQFF.

This clone was found once. V is TRBV24-1 and J is TRBJ2-1; 7 bases line up with TRBD2. The CDR3 sequence is 15 residues long. Germline CDR1 KGHDR, CDR2 SFDVKD. V lost 5 bases to trimming and J lost 2 bases; unmatched junction nucleotides: 5. Here the CDR3 reads CATSATGTTYNEQFF. The CDR3 region has the DNA TGTGCCACCAGTGCCACCGGGACTACCTACAATGAGCAGTTCTTC.